This TCR beta chain was sequenced during a study of shared clonotypes between healthy human individuals. Study summary: Plates per donor: three CD4 naive, three CD4 memory, two CD8 naive, one CD8 memory.

Note on this clone: Its specificity is not known.

V was trimmed by 0 bases and J by 8 bases, leaving 2 bases between them. CDR1 is SGHRS and CDR2 is YFSETQ in the germline V gene. The CDR3 has 11 residues. Study observations and caveats: A handful of donors held about 4.5% of naive CD4 clonotypes in common.

Profiled with immunoSEQ multiplex PCR; TCRdb holds only in-frame clones, not every one. The sample yields approximately 2.4 million clones, approximately 95% seen once. V and J are TRBV5-1 and TRBJ1-4; D is ambiguous. The specimen sequenced was naive CD4+ T cells sorted from blood. Subset defined: CD45RA+ positively selected. This receptor was obtained from a man younger than 35 in good health. The CDR3 bases are TGCGCCAGCAGCTTGGACGAAAAACTGTTTTTT. Its translation is CASSLDEKLFF.